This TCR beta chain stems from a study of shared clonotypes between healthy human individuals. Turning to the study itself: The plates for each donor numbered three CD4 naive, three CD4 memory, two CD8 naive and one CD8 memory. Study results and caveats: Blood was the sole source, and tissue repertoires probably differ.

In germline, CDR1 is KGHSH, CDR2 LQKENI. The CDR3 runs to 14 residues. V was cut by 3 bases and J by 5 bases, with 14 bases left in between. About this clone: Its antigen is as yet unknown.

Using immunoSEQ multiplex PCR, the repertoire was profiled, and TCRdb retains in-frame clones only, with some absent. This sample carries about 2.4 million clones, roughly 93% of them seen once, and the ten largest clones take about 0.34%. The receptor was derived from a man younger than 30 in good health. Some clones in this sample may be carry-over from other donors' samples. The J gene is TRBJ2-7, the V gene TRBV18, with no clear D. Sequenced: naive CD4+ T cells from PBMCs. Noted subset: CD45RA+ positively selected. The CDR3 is CASSPLERTNEQYF. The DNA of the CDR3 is TGTGCCAGCTCACCTCTGGAGCGAACCAACGAGCAGTACTTC.